The T cell receptor beta chain under discussion was sequenced for a study of cytomegalovirus exposure and HLA in healthy donors. The PCR contained 60 Vbeta and 13 Jbeta primers. The table came from immunoSEQ multiplex PCR; TCRdb's copy has only in-frame clones and leaves some out. The sample has around 88,000 clones, approximately 81% seen once. Germline lookup yields CDR1 LNHDA and CDR2 SQIVND (reference sequence). This CDR3 comprises 15 residues. The V segment lost 5 bases and the J segment 4 bases; nucleotides outside the gene matches: 6. Though probably carrying unrecorded immune exposures, donors were nominally healthy at sampling.

The rearrangement links TRBV19 to TRBJ2-1; 9 positions agree with TRBD2. This clonotype was obtained from a woman aged 40 to 50 in good health and CMV-seropositive. Sample: PBMCs. The CDR3 is CASSRASGTYNEQFF. The CDR3 coding sequence is TGTGCCAGTAGTCGGGCTAGCGGGACATACAATGAGCAGTTCTTC. The full variable domain, completed using reference TRBV19 and TRBJ2-1, is DGGITQSPKYLFRKEGQNVTLSCEQNLNHDAMYWYRQDPGQGLRLIYYSQIVNDFQKGDIAEGYSVSREKKESFPLTVTSAQKNPTAFYLCASSRASGTYNEQFFGPGTRLTVL.